The 21 T cell receptor beta chains below were found in one sample sequenced in a study of T cell repertoires and Cas9 in healthy adults. Clones were read by immunoSEQ multiplex PCR, and TCRdb kept only the in-frame ones, dropping some. The data hold 20,000 to 25,000 clones, with around 90% observed a single time. The sequenced sample was CD4+ effector T cells (CD127+, CD25-, CD137-, CD154-) from PBMCs; culture status not recorded. These receptors were collected from a human donor in good health.

The chain combines TRBV18 with TRBJ1-6; 10 bases agree with TRBD1. The CDR3 totals 14 residues. Germline assignment: CDR1 KGHSH and CDR2 LQKENI. J was trimmed by 9 bases and V by 3 bases; bases with no gene match: 2. The CDR3 DNA sequence: TGTGCCAGCTCACCCCGGGACAGGGGTTCACCCCTCCACTTT. This encodes CASSPRDRGSPLHF.

J is TRBJ2-3 and V is TRBV11-2; D is unclear. Germline V CDR1 and CDR2: SGHAT, FQNNGV. The germline V and J ends were trimmed by 1 base and 2 bases, with 7 bases remaining between them. The CDR3 is made up of 14 amino acids. CDR3 DNA sequence: TGTGCCAGCAGCTTAGTTTGGAACACAGATACGCAGTATTTT. It translates to CASSLVWNTDTQYF.

The chain combines TRBV6-1 with TRBJ2-1; no clear D. The CDR3 runs to 15 residues. The germline V gene encodes CDR1 MNHNS and CDR2 SASEGT. V lost 1 base to trimming and J lost 6 bases, with 13 bases between them. The CDR3 sequence: CASSEDPQLPNEQFF. The CDR3, as DNA: TGTGCCAGCAGTGAAGACCCCCAGCTTCCCAATGAGCAGTTCTTC.

This chain joins TRBV25-1 and TRBJ1-4; TRBD1 matches 8 bases. V shed 2 bases and J 1 base; nucleotides not matched to a gene: 3. The CDR3 totals 16 residues. Germline assignment: CDR1 MGHDK and CDR2 SYGVNS. The CDR3, as DNA: TGTGCCAGCAGTGAAACCAGGGGGCAAACTAATGAAAAACTGTTTTTT. This sequence encodes CASSETRGQTNEKLFF.

This rearrangement joins TRBV7-9 to TRBJ2-1; no reliable D call. The CDR3 contains 14 residues. The V and J ends lost 0 bases and 5 bases respectively, with 8 bases between them. Germline assignment: CDR1 SEHNR and CDR2 FQNEAQ (reference sequence). CDR3 coding DNA: TGTGCCAGCAGCTTAGCGAGTGCCCACAATGAGCAGTTCTTC. Translated, it gives CASSLASAHNEQFF.

This chain uses TRBV27 with TRBJ1-5; weak D call: TRBD1 (5 bases). Germline V gene lookup returns CDR1 MNHEY and CDR2 SMNVEV (reference sequence). The CDR3 is made up of 17 amino acids. V shed 2 bases and J shed 0 bases, with 14 bases lying between them. In DNA form, the CDR3 reads TGTGCCAGCAGTTTACGCGGCGGAGGGGTTAGCAATCAGCCCCAGCATTTT. Protein product: CASSLRGGGVSNQPQHF.

V usage is TRBV11-2 and J usage is TRBJ2-3; 11 bases are a match to TRBD2. CDR1 and CDR2 from the germline V gene are SGHAT and FQNNGV. CDR3 length equals 16 residues. The V segment lost 2 bases and the J segment 6 bases; nucleotides outside the gene matches: 7. The CDR3, as DNA: TGTGCCAGCAGCTTATTAGTTAGCGGGGGGGCCGATACGCAGTATTTT. This codes for CASSLLVSGGADTQYF.

The gene calls are TRBV5-1 and TRBJ2-7; D may be TRBD2 (5 bases). V lost 4 bases and J lost 3, with 14 bases in between. The CDR3 runs 14 residues. From germline, CDR1 is SGHRS and CDR2 YFSETQ. CDR3 in amino acids: CASSSGLPHYEQYF. CDR3 DNA sequence: TGCGCCAGCAGCAGCGGACTCCCCCACTACGAGCAGTACTTC.

V gene TRBV4-1 combines with J gene TRBJ1-5; tentatively, D is TRBD1 (6 bases). This CDR3 is 16 amino acids long. Germline lookup yields CDR1 MGHRA and CDR2 YSYEKL. Trimming cost V 0 bases and J 4 bases, with 13 bases left between them. The CDR3 protein is CASSQDWGTGNQPQHF. CDR3 in DNA: TGCGCCAGCAGCCAAGATTGGGGTACAGGGAATCAGCCCCAGCATTTT.

V and J are TRBV4-2 and TRBJ2-3, with D perhaps matching TRBD2 (5 bases). CDR1 is LGHNA and CDR2 is YNFKEQ in the germline V gene. The CDR3 contains 15 residues. V dropped 6 bases and J dropped 4 bases, with 17 bases sitting between them. DNA for the CDR3: TGTGCCAGCAGAACAACGGGGTGGAGGTCAGATACGCAGTATTTT. Translation gives CASRTTGWRSDTQYF.

Regarding this clone: In the same sample, other DNA sequences code for this CDR3. The chain is built from TRBV9 and TRBJ2-1; D ambiguous. Looked up from germline, CDR1 is SGDLS and CDR2 is YYNGEE. Trimming took 4 bases from V and 4 from J, leaving 9 bases between them. CDR3 length: 13 amino acids. DNA for the CDR3: TGTGCCAGCAGCTCGCGAGTGTACAATGAGCAGTTCTTC. Protein sequence: CASSSRVYNEQFF.

CDR3 bases: TGTGCCAGCAGTTACGGGACGGAAAACTACGAGCAGTACTTC. Translation: CASSYGTENYEQYF. The chain recombines TRBV5-8 with TRBJ2-7; TRBD1 or TRBD2 may be the D gene (5 bases each). The CDR3 runs 14 residues. From germline, CDR1 is SGHTS and CDR2 YDEGEE. Trimming shortened V by 5 bases and J by 3 bases, and 15 bases separated the two germline ends.

V and J are TRBV6-1 and TRBJ2-1; D is perhaps TRBD2 (5 bases). With 7 bases removed from V and 7 bases from J, the gap between germline ends came to 14 bases. Germline V lookup: CDR1 MNHNS, CDR2 SASEGT. This CDR3 contains 13 residues. CDR3 coding DNA: TGTGCCAGCATCCAATCGGGGATAAATGAGCAGTTCTTC. Translation gives CASIQSGINEQFF.

V and J are TRBV5-4 and TRBJ2-5; 10 bases are shared with TRBD2. This CDR3 has 16 residues. V dropped 3 bases and J dropped 4; count of bases not matched to a gene: 9. Germline CDR1 reads SGHNT; CDR2 reads YYREEE (reference sequence). The CDR3 is CASSSFSGGWRETQYF. In DNA form, the CDR3 reads TGTGCCAGCAGCTCATTTAGCGGGGGGTGGAGAGAGACCCAGTACTTC.

V and J are TRBV28 and TRBJ1-3; possible D gene TRBD1, 5 bases. The CDR3 covers 12 residues. CDR1 MDHEN and CDR2 SYDVKM come from the germline V gene. Trimming stripped 6 bases from V and 9 bases from J, with 12 bases between. CDR3 DNA: TGTGCCAGCAGGGAACCGGGACGCACCATATATTTT. Translating gives CASREPGRTIYF.

V is TRBV6-1 and J is TRBJ1-6; the D is unclear. V was clipped by 2 bases and J by 5 bases, with 19 bases between them. Germline CDR1 is MNHNS and CDR2 is SASEGT. The CDR3 extends over 18 amino acids. The CDR3 protein is CASSEPLGRRSHNSPLHF. The DNA for the CDR3 is TGTGCCAGCAGTGAACCCCTAGGGCGGCGGTCCCATAATTCACCCCTCCACTTT.

J is TRBJ1-6 and V is TRBV25-1; D ambiguous. V gave up 0 bases and J gave up 5 bases, with 14 bases separating them. Germline-derived CDR1 and CDR2 are MGHDK and SYGVNS. This CDR3 contains 17 residues. CDR3 coding DNA: TGTGCCAGCAGTGAATATGCCAGTACTTTCAATAATTCACCCCTCCACTTT. Residues: CASSEYASTFNNSPLHF.

This chain joins TRBV5-4 and TRBJ2-7; D is undetermined. Germline V lookup: CDR1 SGHNT, CDR2 YYREEE (reference sequence). The CDR3 is 13 amino acids. The V gene lost 3 bases and the J gene lost 0 bases, with 7 bases spanning the gap. In nucleotides, the CDR3 is TGTGCCAGCAGCTATCCTAACTCCTACGAGCAGTACTTC. It yields the protein CASSYPNSYEQYF.

The chain employs TRBV25-1 and TRBJ1-6; 8 nucleotides align to TRBD1. The trim removed 10 bases at V and 10 bases at J, leaving 9 bases unmatched. Germline V gene sequence: CDR1 MGHDK, CDR2 SYGVNS. The CDR3 length is 13 residues. CDR3 sequence: CATQGQAYSPLHF. In DNA, the CDR3 is TGTGCCACCCAGGGACAGGCTTACTCACCCCTCCACTTT. The full variable domain, in which reference TRBV25-1 and TRBJ1-6 provide the parts outside the CDR3, is EADIYQTPRYLVIGTGKKITLECSQTMGHDKMYWYQQDPGMELHLIHYSYGVNSTEKGDLSSESTVSRIRTEHFPLTLESARPSHTSQYLCATQGQAYSPLHFGNGTRLTVT.

Concerning this clone itself: The germline gene is not matched at one end of the junction; a read error may be the cause. This sequence joins TRBV12-5 and TRBJ1-1; D remains ambiguous. CDR3 length: 14 amino acids. From germline, CDR1 is LGHNT and CDR2 FRNRAP. CDR3 DNA: TGTGCTAGTGGTTTGGCTCATATGAACACTGAAACTTTCTTT. Protein: CASGLAHMNTETFF.

As to this clone: An end of the junction does not agree with germline; a read error may underlie this. V is TRBV19 and J is TRBJ1-4, with 8 bases lining up with TRBD1. Germline CDR1 LNHDA, CDR2 SQIVND (reference sequence). The CDR3 length is 16 residues. The CDR3 region is CASSSGPEDRGEKLFF. The CDR3 DNA follows: TGTGCGAGTAGTTCAGGCCCCGAAGACAGGGGTGAAAAACTGTTTTTT.